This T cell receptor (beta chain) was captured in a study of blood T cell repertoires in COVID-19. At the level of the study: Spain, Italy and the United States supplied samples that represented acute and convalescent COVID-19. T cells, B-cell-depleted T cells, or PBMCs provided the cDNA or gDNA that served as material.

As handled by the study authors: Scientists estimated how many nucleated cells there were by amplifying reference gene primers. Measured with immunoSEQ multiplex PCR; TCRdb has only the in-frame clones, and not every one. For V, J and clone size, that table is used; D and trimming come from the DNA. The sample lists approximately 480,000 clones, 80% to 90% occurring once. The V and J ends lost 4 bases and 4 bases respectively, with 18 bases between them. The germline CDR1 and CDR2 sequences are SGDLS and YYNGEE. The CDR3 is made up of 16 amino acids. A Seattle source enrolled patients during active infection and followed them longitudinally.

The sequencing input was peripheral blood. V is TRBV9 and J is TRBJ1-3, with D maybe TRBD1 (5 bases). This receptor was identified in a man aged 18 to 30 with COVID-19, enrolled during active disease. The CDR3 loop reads CASSRDLKPRGNTIYF. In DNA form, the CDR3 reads TGTGCCAGCAGCCGGGACTTAAAACCGAGGGGAAACACCATATATTTT. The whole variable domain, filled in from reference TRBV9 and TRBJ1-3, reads DSGVTQTPKHLITATGQRVTLRCSPRSGDLSVYWYQQSLDQGLQFLIQYYNGEERAKGNILERFSAQQFPDLHSELNLSSLELGDSALYFCASSRDLKPRGNTIYFGEGSWLTVV.